The rows below give T cell receptor beta chains drawn from one sample of a study of blood T cell repertoires in COVID-19. TCRdb keeps only in-frame clones here, not all; method: immunoSEQ multiplex PCR. The sample records about 240,000 clones, about four fifths being singletons. Sequenced input: PBMCs or T cells enriched from blood (not recorded which). The receptors originated from a woman in her thirties or forties who had been exposed to COVID-19. CDR3s include the opening cysteine and the closing phenylalanine or tryptophan. D genes are given only for firm matches. The size field is filled for only some rows; it gives once, few, many or a size class.

TRBV5-6	TRBJ1-1	TRBD1	.	TGTGCCAGCAGCCGACAGGGGGGGAGCACTGAAGCTTTCTTT	CASSRQGGSTEAFF
TRBV7-8	TRBJ2-5	.	.	TGTGCCAGCAGCTTAAGTCCCGGGTCGGAGACCCAGTACTTC	CASSLSPGSETQYF
TRBV19	TRBJ1-1	.	.	TGTGCCAGTAGTATGGCCAGGGGATCGGCTGAAGCTTTCTTT	CASSMARGSAEAFF
TRBV7-3	TRBJ1-1	.	.	TGTGCCAGCAGCTTAATGTCCGGGACTGAAGCTTTCTTT	CASSLMSGTEAFF
TRBV19	TRBJ1-2	.	.	TGTGCCAGTAGTATGGGTAGCTCCTATGGCTACACCTTC	CASSMGSSYGYTF
TRBV6-1	TRBJ1-5	.	few	TGTGCCAGCAGTGAAAGGGGGTCAATCGGTAGCAATCAGCCCCAGCATTTT	CASSERGSIGSNQPQHF
TRBV6-2/TRBV6-3	TRBJ1-5	TRBD1	few	TGTGCCAGCAGTCGTCCCACCGGGACAGGGGCTTCCTTTAGCAATCAGCCCCAGCATTTT	CASSRPTGTGASFSNQPQHF
TRBV12-5	TRBJ2-2	TRBD1	.	TGTGCTAGTGGTTTGGTAATGGGACAGGGGCACGGCGGGGAGCTGTTTTTT	CASGLVMGQGHGGELFF
TRBV30	TRBJ2-7	.	few	TGTGCCTGGAGTAAGGGAGCGACCAGCTCCTACGAGCAGTACTTC	CAWSKGATSSYEQYF
TRBV6-2/TRBV6-3	TRBJ2-3	.	.	TGTGCCAGCAGTTATAACCCAGGGAACACAGATACGCAGTATTTT	CASSYNPGNTDTQYF
TRBV27	TRBJ2-7	.	.	TGTGCCAGCCGACAAGCCTACGAGCAGTACTTC	CASRQAYEQYF
TRBV11-1	TRBJ1-1	.	.	TGTGCCAGCAGCATGAGCCCGGAGGTGAACACTGAAGCTTTCTTT	CASSMSPEVNTEAFF
TRBV6-2/TRBV6-3	TRBJ1-2	.	once	TGTGCCAGCAGTTACCGGACAAATGGCTACACCTTC	CASSYRTNGYTF
TRBV28	TRBJ2-5	TRBD2	.	TGTGCCAGCAGTTTATGGGGAGAAAGCGGGGGACAAGAGACCCAGTACTTC	CASSLWGESGGQETQYF
TRBV18	TRBJ1-1	TRBD1	.	TGTGCCAGCTCACCAGGGACAGTGAACACTGAAGCTTTCTTT	CASSPGTVNTEAFF